The text below deals with one T cell receptor beta chain. What it binds is unknown. The data belong to a study of T cell responses to AZD1222 COVID-19 vaccine. As for the study in general: Analysis merged second doses at about 4 or about 12 weeks.

Study-wide findings and caveats: With dominance at 160-218 and 743-854, vaccine-associated CD4 TCRs spanned spike. Of spike-specific TCRs, nearly half reportedly target regions left unmutated in variants.

The method was immunoSEQ multiplex PCR; TCRdb's version includes in-frame clones alone and lacks a portion of them. The data show about 130,000 clones, with approximately 90% seen just once and 1.5% to 2% held by the top ten. Germline V gene lookup returns CDR1 LNHDA and CDR2 SQIVND (reference sequence). V gave up 3 bases and J gave up 4 bases, with 13 bases separating them. This CDR3 has 14 amino acids. The source of this sequence is an adult in good health. This chain connects TRBV19 to TRBJ2-7; D not resolved. The sequencing here drew on peripheral blood, taken on day 0 of AZD1222 vaccination. CDR3 residues: CASSMFSRKYEQYF. The CDR3 DNA reads TGTGCCAGTAGTATGTTTTCGAGAAAATACGAGCAGTACTTC.